Listed here is a single T cell receptor (beta chain). As yet, its antigen is unknown. The data derive from a study of shared clonotypes between healthy human individuals. Assay: immunoSEQ multiplex PCR; the TCRdb copy retains only in-frame clones and omits some. Here the sample spans over 2 million clones, roughly 94% being singletons. Selected positively for CCR7 and CD45RO-negative, naive CD8 cells excluded terminally differentiated effector memory CD45RA+ cells. Study-level findings and limits: Naive subsets, compared against memory subsets, generally had larger estimated richness values. Collection of samples was limited to blood; tissue repertoires likely differ.

V was trimmed by 2 bases and J by 8 bases, leaving 12 bases between them. The CDR3 covers 13 residues. Germline V gene lookup returns CDR1 MNHNY and CDR2 SVGAGI (reference sequence). The rearrangement links TRBV6-6 to TRBJ1-1; D not resolved. This clonotype originated in a man between 18 and 35 years old in good health. The specimen sequenced was naive CD8+ T cells sorted from blood. The CDR3 nucleotides are TGTGCCAGCAGTTACAATTGGGCTGCCGAAGCTTTCTTT. Translated, it gives CASSYNWAAEAFF.